One and the same sample provided the 13 T cell receptor beta chains below, sequenced in a study of post-analysis software for immune sequencing data (dated by TCRdb to the mid-2010s). Preparation of the library involved PCR. Sequencing instrument: Illumina HiSeq 2500. To reduce PCR and sequencing biases, unique molecular identifiers were built into the TCR beta cDNA libraries. Through fastp at Q25 and MiXCR, TCRdb rebuilt clones from the public reads, retaining in-frame beta chains. Every distinct CDR3 protein forms one entry, paired with its most common genes and DNA. A total of approximately 730,000 distinct CDR3 sequences appear in this sample, around 45% of them only once. Clones ranked in the top ten supply approximately 5% of the sample. The paper's findings and limits, for the study overall: Significantly higher frequencies in patients than in controls were found for several TRBV segments, including TRBV5-6, TRBV5-1 and TRBV20-1.

Their recognized antigens are unknown. The sequenced sample was blood. The receptors were sampled from a girl aged 5-17 years with multiple sclerosis.

V usage is TRBV6-6 and J usage is TRBJ1-4; TRBD1 might be the D (5 bases). Trimming stripped 5 bases from V and 6 bases from J, with 16 bases between. The CDR3 is 15 amino acids. Germline V CDR1 and CDR2: MNHNY, SVGAGI (reference sequence). The CDR3 nucleotides read TGTGCCAGCAGTCACGGGACCAAAGTATATGAAAAACTGTTTTTT. As protein: CASSHGTKVYEKLFF.

As to this clonotype: An end of the junction differs from the germline gene, which may be a read error. The rearrangement uses TRBV5-1 and TRBJ2-7; the match to TRBD1 covers 7 bases. Germline loops: CDR1 SGHRS, CDR2 YFSETQ. The CDR3 contains 17 residues. The CDR3 DNA follows: TGCGTCAGCAGCTTGTCTGGGGTGAGGGGGCCGATCTACGAGCAGTACTTC. It yields the protein CVSSLSGVRGPIYEQYF.

This chain's CDR3 is CASSFEPVSNTEAFF. The CDR3 DNA sequence: TGTGCCAGCAGCTTCGAACCTGTTTCGAACACTGAAGCTTTCTTT. The genes are TRBV7-2 and TRBJ1-1; D is ambiguous. V gave up 3 bases and J gave up 1 base, with 12 bases separating them. The CDR3 consists of 15 residues. The germline V gene encodes CDR1 SGHTA and CDR2 FQGNSA. Looking up the rest from reference TRBV7-2 and TRBJ1-1 gives the full variable domain: GAGVSQSPSNKVTEKGKDVELRCDPISGHTALYWYRQSLGQGLEFLIYFQGNSAPDKSGLPSDRFSAERTGGSVSTLTIQRTQQEDSAVYLCASSFEPVSNTEAFFGQGTRLTVV.

The rearrangement uses TRBV3-1 and TRBJ2-1; D is uncertain. Looked up from germline, CDR1 is LGHDT and CDR2 is YNNKEL (reference sequence). The CDR3 is 16 residues long. V lost 4 bases, J lost 4 bases, and 17 bases lay in between. CDR3 loop: CASSPSPQRRYNEQFF. CDR3 coding DNA: TGTGCCAGCAGCCCCAGTCCCCAGAGACGGTACAATGAGCAGTTCTTC.

The rearrangement uses TRBV30 and TRBJ1-1; D gene unclear. Germline-derived CDR1 and CDR2 are GTSNPN and SVGIG (reference sequence). CDR3 size: 11 residues. V was clipped by 5 bases and J by 4 bases, with 8 bases between them. The CDR3 DNA follows: TGTGCCTGGGGACCTTCCACTGAAGCTTTCTTT. Translation gives CAWGPSTEAFF.

Regarding this clonotype: One junction end disagrees with the germline gene, perhaps due to a read error. The rearrangement joins TRBV12-3 or TRBV12-4 to TRBJ1-2, with TRBD1 as a possible D gene (6 bases). The CDR3 contains 16 residues. In DNA form, the CDR3 reads TGTGTCAGCAGTTTAAATCCCGGCAGGGGAGACTATGGCTACACCTTC. It is translated as CVSSLNPGRGDYGYTF.

The chain uses TRBV5-1 and TRBJ2-1; TRBD2 agrees at 9 bases. From germline, CDR1 is SGHRS and CDR2 YFSETQ. This CDR3 spans 13 amino acids. V gave up 2 bases and J gave up 12 bases; unmatched junction bases: 6. Here the CDR3 DNA reads TGCGCCAGCAGCTTCACGACTAGCGGCGGGCAGTTCTTC. As protein: CASSFTTSGGQFF.

This rearrangement joins TRBV12-3 or TRBV12-4 to TRBJ2-1; D is uncertain. This CDR3 is built from 14 residues. Trimming took off 2 bases at V and 6 bases at J, with 11 bases between the two ends. This CDR3 is CASSLFSMINEQFF. CDR3 nucleotides: TGTGCCAGCAGTTTATTCTCAATGATCAATGAGCAGTTCTTC.

The gene calls are TRBV20-1 and TRBJ1-2, with 9 bases that match TRBD1. J gave up 6 bases and V 6 bases, and 14 bases lay outside the gene matches. The CDR3 is 15 amino acids. Germline assignment: CDR1 DFQATT and CDR2 SNEGSKA (reference sequence). CDR3 coding DNA: TGCAGTGCCACCGGGACAGGGATTTACGAGGATGGCTACACCTTC. Amino acid sequence: CSATGTGIYEDGYTF.

The CDR3 nucleotides are TGTGCCAGCAGGTCGACAGGGGGAGGGAATGAGCAGTTCTTC. Amino acids: CASRSTGGGNEQFF. The chain carries TRBV6-1 and TRBJ2-1, with 9 bases matching TRBD1. This CDR3 contains 14 residues. V shed 6 bases and J 7 bases; nucleotides not matched to a gene: 7. CDR1 is MNHNS and CDR2 is SASEGT in the germline V gene.

In this sample, this clonotype turned up a few times. The genes are TRBV6-1 and TRBJ1-2, with 8 bases identical to TRBD1. After removal of 2 bases from V and 4 bases from J, the junction contained 6 bases not matched to a gene. The CDR3 totals 15 residues. Germline CDR1 is MNHNS and CDR2 is SASEGT. CDR3 in amino acids: CASSETDRGGYGYTF. In DNA form, the CDR3 reads TGTGCCAGCAGTGAAACAGACAGGGGCGGCTATGGCTACACCTTC.

The chain has TRBV29-1 and TRBJ1-4, with 8 bases identical to TRBD1. Germline lookup yields CDR1 SQVTM and CDR2 ANQGSEA. With 7 bases clipped from V and 5 bases from J, the junction kept 6 bases outside the gene matches. This CDR3 region has 13 residues. The CDR3 protein is CSAPDRENEKLFF. DNA of the CDR3: TGCAGCGCCCCGGACAGGGAGAATGAAAAACTGTTTTTT.

This clonotype was detected a few times. The chain uses TRBV24-1 and TRBJ1-2, with D unresolved. CDR1 is KGHDR and CDR2 is SFDVKD in the germline V gene. Trimming removed 4 bases from V and 8 bases from J, with 22 bases in between. This CDR3 is built from 16 residues. The CDR3 DNA reads TGTGCCACCAGTGACCCGGATGAGGGAGCAGACTGGGGCTACACCTTC. As protein: CATSDPDEGADWGYTF.